Following are 4 T cell receptor beta chains from one sample sequenced in a study of blood T cell repertoires in COVID-19. Some clones are missing from TCRdb's copy, which holds only in-frame ones; the method was immunoSEQ multiplex PCR. The table shows 20,000 to 25,000 clones, with 90% occurring only once. The specimen sequenced was peripheral blood. The receptors were gathered from a human donor in a cohort sampled during active COVID-19.

This sequence joins TRBV10-3 and TRBJ2-7; tentative D call: TRBD1 (6 bases). V lost 6 bases to trimming and J lost 3 bases, with 12 bases between them. This CDR3 comprises 13 residues. Germline CDR1 and CDR2: ENHRY and SYGVKD. The CDR3 region is CAISSGQNYEQYF. As DNA, the CDR3 is TGTGCCATCAGCTCTGGACAGAACTACGAGCAGTACTTC.

This clone appeared once. CDR3 in amino acids: CASSLGQGVRASYGYTF. CDR3 nucleotide sequence: TGTGCCAGCAGCTTAGGCCAAGGCGTCAGGGCCTCATATGGCTACACCTTC. The J gene is TRBJ1-2, the V gene TRBV11-2; tentative D call: TRBD1 (5 bases). The germline CDR1 and CDR2 sequences are SGHAT and FQNNGV. Between the trimmed V and J ends, which lost 1 base and 5 bases, there was a span of 20 bases. CDR3 length: 17 amino acids. Variable domain in full (rest from reference TRBV11-2 and TRBJ1-2): EAGVAQSPRYKIIEKRQSVAFWCNPISGHATLYWYQQILGQGPKLLIQFQNNGVVDDSQLPKDRFSAERLKGVDSTLKIQPAKLEDSAVYLCASSLGQGVRASYGYTFGSGTRLTVV.

The V call is TRBV15, the J call TRBJ2-7, with D possibly TRBD2 on 7 matching bases. This CDR3 is 16 amino acids long. Trimming took off 0 bases at V and 5 bases at J, with 17 bases between the two ends. Germline V CDR1 and CDR2: LNHNV, YYDKDF (reference sequence). The CDR3 is CATSRDGGGREDEQYF. Written as DNA, the CDR3 is TGTGCCACCAGCAGAGATGGGGGGGGCCGTGAGGACGAGCAGTACTTC.

V and J are TRBV12-3 or TRBV12-4 and TRBJ2-1; possibly TRBD2 for D (5 bases). The V gene lost 6 bases and the J gene lost 5 bases, with 11 bases spanning the gap. The CDR3 has 13 residues. The CDR3 sequence: CASSYSVHNEQFF. CDR3 bases: TGTGCCAGCAGCTATAGCGTCCACAATGAGCAGTTCTTC.